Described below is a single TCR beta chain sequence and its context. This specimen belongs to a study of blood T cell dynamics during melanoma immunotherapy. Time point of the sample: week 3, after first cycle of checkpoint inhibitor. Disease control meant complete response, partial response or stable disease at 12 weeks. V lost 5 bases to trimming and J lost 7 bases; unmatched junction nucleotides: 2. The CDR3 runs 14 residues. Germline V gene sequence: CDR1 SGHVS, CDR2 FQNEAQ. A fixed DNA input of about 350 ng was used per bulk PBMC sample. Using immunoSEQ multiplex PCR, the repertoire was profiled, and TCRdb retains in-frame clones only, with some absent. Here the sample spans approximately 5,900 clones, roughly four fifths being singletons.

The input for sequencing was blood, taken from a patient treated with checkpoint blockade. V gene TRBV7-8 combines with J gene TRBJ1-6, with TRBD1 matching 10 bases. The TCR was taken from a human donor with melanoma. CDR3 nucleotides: TGTGCCAGCAGCACGGGACAGGGGAATTCACCCCTCCACTTT. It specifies CASSTGQGNSPLHF.